Following are 28 T cell receptor beta chains from one sample sequenced in a study of technical replicates of blood from a handful of donors. Generated by immunoSEQ multiplex PCR, the TCRdb table keeps only in-frame clones and is missing some. The sample gives 62,000 or so clones, 70% to 90% of which show up once; around 5% is in the top ten. Sequenced: PBMCs. The receptor set was obtained from a human donor in good health. Some clones in this sample may be carry-over from other donors' samples.

This chain joins TRBV9 and TRBJ2-5; 7 bases align to TRBD2. Germline CDR1 is SGDLS and CDR2 is YYNGEE. CDR3 length: 16 amino acids. The junction had 14 bases not matched to a gene; V was cut back by 4 bases and J by 5 bases. The CDR3 DNA sequence: TGTGCCAGCAGCCCTCGGAGGGCCCTGGGAGGGGAGACCCAGTACTTC. The encoded protein is CASSPRRALGGETQYF.

This rearrangement joins TRBV2 to TRBJ2-1, with D uncertain. This CDR3 contains 16 residues. The V gene's germline CDR1 is SNHLY and CDR2 FYNNEI. V lost 6 bases and J lost 2, with 17 bases in between. Here the CDR3 DNA reads TGTGCCAGCAGAGCACTCGCAGTTAGCCCCTACAATGAGCAGTTCTTC. This encodes CASRALAVSPYNEQFF. The variable domain in full, with the rest retrieved from reference TRBV2 and TRBJ2-1, is EPEVTQTPSHQVTQMGQEVILRCVPISNHLYFYWYRQILGQKVEFLVSFYNNEISEKSEIFDDQFSVERPDGSNFTLKIRSTKLEDSAMYFCASRALAVSPYNEQFFGPGTRLTVL.

The genes are TRBV21-1 and TRBJ1-2. TRBV21-1 corresponds to a pseudogene. The CDR3 covers 13 residues. The CDR3: CASSIKGVGGYTF. In DNA form, the CDR3 reads TGTGCCAGCAGCATCAAGGGAGTTGGTGGCTACACCTTC.

This clone appeared a few times. The chain has TRBV28 and TRBJ1-2; a weak D match, TRBD1 (6 bases). CDR3 length: 12 amino acids. The ends were cut back, 2 bases at V and 5 bases at J, with 6 bases in the middle. Per the germline V gene, CDR1 is MDHEN and CDR2 is SYDVKM. CDR3 bases: TGTGCCAGCAGTTTAGGACAGTATGGCTACACCTTC. Translating it yields CASSLGQYGYTF.

This sequence joins TRBV12-5 and TRBJ2-7; TRBD1 might be the D (7 bases). Trimming took off 0 bases at V and 0 bases at J, with 9 bases between the two ends. The CDR3 length is 15 residues. Germline V CDR1 and CDR2: LGHNT, FRNRAP. CDR3 coding DNA: TGTGCTAGTGGTTTGGTCAGGGGGGCCTCCTACGAGCAGTACTTC. This gives the protein CASGLVRGASYEQYF.

The V and J genes are TRBV30 and TRBJ1-2; D remains ambiguous. V lost 1 base to trimming and J lost 8 bases, with 11 bases between them. The germline V gene has CDR1 GTSNPN and CDR2 SVGIG (reference sequence). CDR3 size: 12 residues. As DNA, the CDR3 is TGTGCCTGGAGTGGGGCAGGAGGAGGCTACACCTTC. Encoded protein: CAWSGAGGGYTF.

The chain couples TRBV6-5 to TRBJ1-1; 8 bases are a match to TRBD1. This CDR3 has 15 residues. Germline assignment: CDR1 MNHEY and CDR2 SVGAGI. V shed 4 bases, J shed 1 base, and the junction held 5 bases outside the gene matches. The CDR3 spells CASSCRDRPNTEAFF. Written as DNA, the CDR3 is TGTGCCAGCAGTTGCCGGGACAGGCCGAACACTGAAGCTTTCTTT.

The rearrangement uses TRBV4-2 and TRBJ2-3; TRBD2 is a possible D gene (6 bases). This CDR3 comprises 14 residues. CDR1 is LGHNA and CDR2 is YNFKEQ in the germline V gene. The V and J ends lost 7 bases and 0 bases respectively, with 11 bases between them. This CDR3 reads CASTRGRSTDTQYF. CDR3 bases: TGTGCCAGCACGCGGGGCCGAAGCACAGATACGCAGTATTTT.

The CDR3 sequence: CASSHAPGQARSGGYTF. The DNA of the CDR3 is TGTGCCAGCAGCCATGCTCCGGGACAGGCCCGATCAGGCGGCTACACCTTC. The genes are TRBV4-2 and TRBJ1-2, with 8 bases identical to TRBD1. This CDR3 comprises 17 residues. V shed 3 bases, J shed 8 bases, and the junction held 17 bases outside the gene matches. CDR1 is LGHNA and CDR2 is YNFKEQ in the germline V gene.

In its sample, this clone was seen once. The chain combines TRBV5-8 with TRBJ1-5; D is uncertain. The CDR3 runs to 12 residues. The germline gives CDR1 SGHTS, CDR2 YDEGEE. Trimming removed 4 bases from V and 6 bases from J, with 8 bases in between. The CDR3 DNA is TGTGCCAGCAGCGCTCAGGTTCAGCCCCAGCATTTT. Translated, it gives CASSAQVQPQHF.

This chain connects TRBV27 to TRBJ1-4; 8 bases match TRBD1. Looked up from germline, CDR1 is MNHEY and CDR2 is SMNVEV (reference sequence). Germline trimming cut 5 bases from V and 7 bases from J; bases unmatched to any gene: 9. This CDR3 region has 15 residues. CDR3 bases: TGTGCCAGCAGTGTCCAGGGGGCGCCTGGTGAAAAACTGTTTTTT. Protein sequence: CASSVQGAPGEKLFF.

This rearrangement joins TRBV6-6 to TRBJ2-1, with TRBD1 as a possible D gene (5 bases). Trimming removed 5 bases from V and 9 bases from J, with 14 bases in between. The length of the CDR3 is 13 residues. In germline, CDR1 is MNHNY, CDR2 SVGAGI (reference sequence). The CDR3 here is CASSQGSPSEQFF. The DNA for the CDR3 is TGTGCCAGCAGTCAGGGATCCCCGTCTGAGCAGTTCTTC.

The chain joins TRBV11-1 to TRBJ1-1, with 9 bases identical to TRBD1. This CDR3 has 15 amino acids. The germline V gene encodes CDR1 SGHAT and CDR2 FQDESV (reference sequence). Trimming took 3 bases from V and 7 from J; bases not matched to a gene: 9. The CDR3 region has the DNA TGTGCCAGCAGCTTGGGGACAGGGAGAATGGGTGAAGCTTTCTTT. It encodes CASSLGTGRMGEAFF. The full variable domain, completed using reference TRBV11-1 and TRBJ1-1, is EAEVAQSPRYKITEKSQAVAFWCDPISGHATLYWYRQILGQGPELLVQFQDESVVDDSQLPKDRFSAERLKGVDSTLKIQPAELGDSAMYLCASSLGTGRMGEAFFGQGTRLTVV.

This clone came up a few times. This chain connects TRBV7-3 to TRBJ1-2; 10 bases match TRBD1. V was pared by 2 bases and J by 8 bases, with 2 bases of the junction left unmatched. CDR1 SGHTA and CDR2 FQGTGA come from the germline V gene. The CDR3 loop spans 13 amino acids. Here the CDR3 reads CASSLGTGDGYTF. Written as DNA, the CDR3 is TGTGCCAGCAGCTTAGGGACAGGGGACGGCTACACCTTC.

This chain links TRBV7-8 with TRBJ2-1; D not certain. Germline loops: CDR1 SGHVS, CDR2 FQNEAQ. Trimming removed 3 bases at V and 5 bases at J, with 14 bases between. This CDR3 is 15 amino acids long. CDR3 loop: CASSFSRSVNNEQFF. CDR3 in DNA: TGTGCCAGCAGCTTTAGCCGATCGGTGAACAATGAGCAGTTCTTC.

This clone was recorded at least ten times. This chain links TRBV10-2 with TRBJ2-1; D ambiguous. V was trimmed by 0 bases and J by 1 base, leaving 7 bases between them. There are 15 residues in the CDR3. Germline values: CDR1 WSHSY, CDR2 SAAADI. CDR3 in amino acids: CASSESEVSYNEQFF. DNA for the CDR3: TGCGCCAGCAGTGAGTCCGAGGTATCCTACAATGAGCAGTTCTTC.

This chain joins TRBV6-5 and TRBJ1-2, with D possibly being TRBD1 (6 bases). The CDR3 extends over 15 amino acids. Germline CDR1 MNHEY, CDR2 SVGAGI. The V end was cut by 5 bases, the J end by 6 bases, with 19 bases between. The CDR3 sequence: CASSKTQGYWHGYTF. CDR3 coding DNA: TGTGCCAGCAGTAAAACCCAGGGGTATTGGCATGGCTACACCTTC.

The J gene is TRBJ1-1, the V gene TRBV6-5; D possibly corresponds to TRBD1 (6 bases). This CDR3 region has 13 residues. V gave up 0 bases and J gave up 5 bases, with 7 bases separating them. CDR1 is MNHEY and CDR2 is SVGAGI in the germline V gene. CDR3 DNA sequence: TGTGCCAGCAGTTACTCGAGGGGGACTGAAGCTTTCTTT. This translates into CASSYSRGTEAFF.

The chain links TRBV19 to TRBJ2-4; 7 nucleotides agree with TRBD2. Unmatched junction bases numbered 12, after V lost 6 bases and J lost 7 bases. Looked up from germline, CDR1 is LNHDA and CDR2 is SQIVND (reference sequence). CDR3 length equals 15 residues. DNA of the CDR3: TGTGCCAGTAGCAACCGGGAGGAGCCGTCCAACATTCAGTACTTC. Translation: CASSNREEPSNIQYF.

The chain couples TRBV13 to TRBJ2-2; possibly TRBD2 for D (5 bases). Germline V gene lookup returns CDR1 PRHDT and CDR2 FYEKMQ (reference sequence). V lost 5 bases to trimming and J lost 5 bases, with 15 bases between them. The CDR3 length is 15 residues. The CDR3 spells CASSPRTLLTGELFF. The CDR3, as DNA: TGTGCCAGCAGCCCCCGGACTTTACTTACCGGGGAGCTGTTTTTT.

In this sample, this clone turned up once. V is TRBV6-1 and J is TRBJ2-7; TRBD1 aligns across 7 bases. Looked up from germline, CDR1 is MNHNS and CDR2 is SASEGT. The CDR3 loop spans 14 amino acids. V gave up 6 bases and J gave up 1 base; unmatched junction bases: 6. Here the CDR3 DNA reads TGTGCCAGCAGGCCGACAGGGACATCCTACGAGCAGTACTTC. Translated, it gives CASRPTGTSYEQYF.

This clone was seen a few times. This chain uses TRBV4-1 with TRBJ2-1; 14 positions agree with TRBD2. The germline V gene has CDR1 MGHRA and CDR2 YSYEKL. The CDR3 length is 15 residues. V was pared by 4 bases and J by 11 bases, with 7 bases of the junction left unmatched. The CDR3 region is CASSPGTSGGLQQFF. CDR3 coding DNA: TGCGCCAGCAGCCCAGGGACTAGCGGGGGTCTCCAGCAGTTCTTC.

This chain connects TRBV18 to TRBJ1-1, with 11 bases lining up with TRBD1. There are 14 residues in the CDR3. Losses at the gene ends were 3 bases for V and 5 bases for J; bases not matched to a gene: 2. Per the germline V gene, CDR1 is KGHSH and CDR2 is LQKENI. Written as DNA, the CDR3 is TGTGCCAGCTCACCCGGACAGGGGGCGACTGAAGCTTTCTTT. Translating gives CASSPGQGATEAFF. The whole variable domain, filled in from reference TRBV18 and TRBJ1-1, reads NAGVMQNPRHLVRRRGQEARLRCSPMKGHSHVYWYRQLPEEGLKFMVYLQKENIIDESGMPKERFSAEFPKEGPSILRIQQVVRGDSAAYFCASSPGQGATEAFFGQGTRLTVV.

This chain connects TRBV7-6 to TRBJ2-7, with D perhaps TRBD1 (5 bases). With 1 base removed from V and 5 bases from J, the gap between germline ends came to 15 bases. Germline CDR1 and CDR2: SGHVS and FNYEAQ. This CDR3 has 15 residues. The CDR3 sequence: CASSLGTTGVDEQYF. DNA of the CDR3: TGTGCCAGCAGCTTAGGGACAACTGGGGTGGACGAGCAGTACTTC.

This chain joins TRBV4-1 and TRBJ1-4, with no clear D. The CDR3 is 15 amino acids. V lost 4 bases, J lost 8 bases, and 17 bases lay in between. CDR1 is MGHRA, CDR2 YSYEKL, per germline. This CDR3 reads CASSLSGGVLEKLFF. In DNA, the CDR3 is TGCGCCAGCAGCCTCTCTGGCGGGGTTTTAGAAAAACTGTTTTTT.

The J gene is TRBJ2-7, the V gene TRBV6-6; TRBD1 matches at 7 bases. The V gene end was trimmed by 0 bases and the J gene end by 2 bases; junction bases not matched to a gene: 7. Germline-derived CDR1 and CDR2 are MNHNY and SVGAGI (reference sequence). CDR3 length equals 16 residues. For the CDR3, the DNA is TGTGCCAGCAGTTACTCGGCAGGGGGTATTCCCTACGAGCAGTACTTC. Protein sequence: CASSYSAGGIPYEQYF.

The sample holds one count of this clone. CDR3 in amino acids: CASSEEGLSEKLFF. The CDR3 region has the DNA TGTGCCAGCAGTGAAGAGGGGCTGAGTGAAAAACTGTTTTTT. V gene TRBV2 combines with J gene TRBJ1-4; a possible D gene is TRBD1 (5 bases). Trimming left V 1 base short and J 7 bases short, with 10 bases between. Germline lookup yields CDR1 SNHLY and CDR2 FYNNEI. The length of the CDR3 is 14 residues.

The CDR3 DNA follows: TGTGCCAGCAGCGCCCGGGGTAGTCGGGAAAACATTCAGTACTTC. It specifies CASSARGSRENIQYF. The chain carries TRBV5-4 and TRBJ2-4, with D perhaps TRBD2 (5 bases). V lost 4 bases, J lost 5 bases, and 16 bases lay in between. Per germline, CDR1 SGHNT and CDR2 YYREEE (reference sequence). The CDR3 extends over 15 amino acids.